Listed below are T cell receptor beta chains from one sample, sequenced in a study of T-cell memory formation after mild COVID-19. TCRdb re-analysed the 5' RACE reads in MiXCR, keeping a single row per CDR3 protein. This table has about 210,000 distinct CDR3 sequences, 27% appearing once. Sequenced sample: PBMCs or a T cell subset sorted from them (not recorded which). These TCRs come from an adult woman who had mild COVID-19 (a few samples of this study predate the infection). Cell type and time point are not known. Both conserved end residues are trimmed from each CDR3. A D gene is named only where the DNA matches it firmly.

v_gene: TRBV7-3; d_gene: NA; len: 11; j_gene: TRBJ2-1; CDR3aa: ASSLGRGDEQF
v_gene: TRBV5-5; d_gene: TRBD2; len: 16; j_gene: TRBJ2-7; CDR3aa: ASSLEPGLAGGSYEQY
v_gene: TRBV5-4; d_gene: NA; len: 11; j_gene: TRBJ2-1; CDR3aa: ASSSPGPGEQF
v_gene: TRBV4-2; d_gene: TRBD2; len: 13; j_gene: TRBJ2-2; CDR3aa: ASSPSGGAPGELF
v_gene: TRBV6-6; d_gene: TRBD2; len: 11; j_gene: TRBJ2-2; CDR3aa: ASRSERGVPLF
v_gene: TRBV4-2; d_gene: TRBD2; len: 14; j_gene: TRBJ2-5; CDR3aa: ASSQARTSGVETQY
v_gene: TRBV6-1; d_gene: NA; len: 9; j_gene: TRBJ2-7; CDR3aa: AGGSWDEQY
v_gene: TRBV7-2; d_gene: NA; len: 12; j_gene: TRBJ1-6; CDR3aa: ASSLRRQNSPLH
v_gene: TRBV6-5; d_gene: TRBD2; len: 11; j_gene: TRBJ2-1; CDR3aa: ASTAGAYNEQF
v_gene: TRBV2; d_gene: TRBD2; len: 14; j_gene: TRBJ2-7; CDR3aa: ASSEYGTSGSYEQY
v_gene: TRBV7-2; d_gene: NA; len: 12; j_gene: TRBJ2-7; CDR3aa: ASSSGTVYYEQY
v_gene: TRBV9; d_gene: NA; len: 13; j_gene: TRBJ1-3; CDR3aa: ASSVGGTTRNTIY
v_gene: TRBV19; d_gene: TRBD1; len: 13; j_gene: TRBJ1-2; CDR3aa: ASSRRQGVGYGYT
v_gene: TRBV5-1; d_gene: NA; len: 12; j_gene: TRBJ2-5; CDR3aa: ASSLGGAEETQY
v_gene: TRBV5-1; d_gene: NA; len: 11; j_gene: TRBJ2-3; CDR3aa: ASSLAPTDTQY
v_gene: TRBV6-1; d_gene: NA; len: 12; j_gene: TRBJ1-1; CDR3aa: ASSTPGANTEAF
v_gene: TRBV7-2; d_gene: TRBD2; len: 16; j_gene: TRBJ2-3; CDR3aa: ASSSREGLAGFGDTQY
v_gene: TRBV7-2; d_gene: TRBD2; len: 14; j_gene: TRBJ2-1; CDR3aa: ASSHTGTSGNNEQF
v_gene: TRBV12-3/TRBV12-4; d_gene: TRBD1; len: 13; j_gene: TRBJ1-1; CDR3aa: ASSLRQGGNTEAF
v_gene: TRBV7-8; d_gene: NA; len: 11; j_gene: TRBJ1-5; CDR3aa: ASSPRSGQPQH
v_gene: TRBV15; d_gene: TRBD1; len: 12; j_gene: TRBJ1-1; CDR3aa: ATSNRQGSTEAF
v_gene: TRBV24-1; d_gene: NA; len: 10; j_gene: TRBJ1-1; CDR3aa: ATRDLNTEAF
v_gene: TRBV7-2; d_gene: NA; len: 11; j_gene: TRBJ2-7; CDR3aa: ASSLDPWGEQY
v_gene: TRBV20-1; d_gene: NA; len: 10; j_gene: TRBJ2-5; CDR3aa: SARVLEETQY
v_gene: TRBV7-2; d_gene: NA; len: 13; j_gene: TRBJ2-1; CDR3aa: ASSFGRRTYNEQF
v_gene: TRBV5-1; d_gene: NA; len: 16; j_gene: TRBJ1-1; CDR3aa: ASSFSVRTTGMNTEAF
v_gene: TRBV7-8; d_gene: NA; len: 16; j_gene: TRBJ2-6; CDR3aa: ASSLYRQVLSGANVLT
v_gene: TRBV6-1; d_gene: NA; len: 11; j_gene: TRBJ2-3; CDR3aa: ATNPGDGDTQY
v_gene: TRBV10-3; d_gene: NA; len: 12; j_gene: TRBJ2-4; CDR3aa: ATRQDLAKNIQY
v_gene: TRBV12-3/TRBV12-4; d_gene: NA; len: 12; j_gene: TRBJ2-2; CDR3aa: ASRGNANTGELF
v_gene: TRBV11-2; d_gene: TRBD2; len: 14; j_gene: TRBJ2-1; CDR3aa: ASSPQWTSGTNEQF
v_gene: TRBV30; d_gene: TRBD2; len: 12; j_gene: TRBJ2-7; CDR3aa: ACQTSGSTYEQY
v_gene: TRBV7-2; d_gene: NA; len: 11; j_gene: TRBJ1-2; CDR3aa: ASSLAAPSGYT
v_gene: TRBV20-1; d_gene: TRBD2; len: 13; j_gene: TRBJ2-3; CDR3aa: SKVRTSGKEDTQY
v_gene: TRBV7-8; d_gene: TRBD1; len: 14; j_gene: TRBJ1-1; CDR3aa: ASSSTGGTPNTEAF
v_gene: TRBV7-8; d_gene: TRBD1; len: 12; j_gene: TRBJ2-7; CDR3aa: ASSPPGQTSEQY
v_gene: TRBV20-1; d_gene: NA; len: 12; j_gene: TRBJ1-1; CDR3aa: SAPEVDRYTEAF
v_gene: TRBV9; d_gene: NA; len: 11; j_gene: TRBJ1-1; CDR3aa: ASSVEQLTEAF
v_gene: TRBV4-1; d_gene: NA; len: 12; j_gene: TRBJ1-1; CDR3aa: ASSPRASRTEAF
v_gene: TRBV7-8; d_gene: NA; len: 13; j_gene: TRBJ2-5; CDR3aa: ASSLEAAPDGTQY
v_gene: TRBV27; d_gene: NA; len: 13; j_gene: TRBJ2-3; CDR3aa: ASSRRGLTTDTQY
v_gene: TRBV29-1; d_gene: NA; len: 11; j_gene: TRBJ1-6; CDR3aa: SVGSGPGSPLH
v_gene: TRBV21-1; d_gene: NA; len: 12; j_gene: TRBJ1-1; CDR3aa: ASSGHAGNTEAF
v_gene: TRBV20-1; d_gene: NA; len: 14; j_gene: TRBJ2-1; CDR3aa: SIRYGRSRSYNEQF
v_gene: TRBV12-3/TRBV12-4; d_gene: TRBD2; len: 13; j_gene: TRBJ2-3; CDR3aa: ASSLTSGRTDTQY
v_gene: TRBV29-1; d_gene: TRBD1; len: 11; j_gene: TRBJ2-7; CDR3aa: SVGTGGMNEQY
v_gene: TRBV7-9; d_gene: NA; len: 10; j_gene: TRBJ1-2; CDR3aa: ASSIADRNYT
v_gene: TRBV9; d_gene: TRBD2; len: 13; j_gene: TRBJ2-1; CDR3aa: ASSREIAGGNEQF
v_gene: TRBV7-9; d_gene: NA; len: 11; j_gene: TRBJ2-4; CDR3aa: ASSFSTDSTQY
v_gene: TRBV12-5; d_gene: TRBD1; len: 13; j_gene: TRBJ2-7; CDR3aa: ASGAGTGGSYEQY
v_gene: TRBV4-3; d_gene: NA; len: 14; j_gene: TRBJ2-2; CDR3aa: ASSQGPITNTGELF
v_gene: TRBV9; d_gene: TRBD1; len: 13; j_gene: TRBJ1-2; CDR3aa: ASSQGTGGQYGYT